This TCR beta chain derives from a study of blood T cells in healthy people across ages. Study results and limitations: Long-lived donors had more naive CD4+ cells and higher diversity than aged donors.

Germline V CDR1 and CDR2: MDHEN, SYDVKM. Trimming left V 2 bases short and J 8 bases short, with 15 bases between. The CDR3 has 15 amino acids. On this clonotype: Its target is unknown.

Then a second PCR, running roughly 7 to 12 cycles, was carried out with a sample-barcoded 5' primer and a J-beta primer mix. TCRdb redid the calling of the 5' RACE reads with MiXCR, one entry per CDR3 protein. The data contain over a million distinct CDR3 sequences, under 55% of them singletons. Material for sequencing was blood. The rearrangement uses TRBV28 and TRBJ1-4; D gene ambiguous. The sequence was collected from a woman between 18 and 29 years old in good health. CDR3 loop: CASSLRATLWEKLFF. For the CDR3, the DNA is TGTGCCAGCAGTTTACGAGCTACGTTATGGGAAAAACTGTTTTTT.